This TCR beta chain was identified in a study of technical replicates of blood from four donors. Produced via immunoSEQ multiplex PCR; TCRdb's table is partial and in-frame only. The data show 60,000 or so clones, approximately 87% seen once. Germline V lookup: CDR1 SQVTM, CDR2 ANQGSEA. Trimming at V came to 6 bases and at J to 7 bases, leaving 1 base not matched to a gene. CDR3 length: 11 amino acids. The chain is built from TRBV29-1 and TRBJ2-2; TRBD1 matches 8 bases. This TCR came from a human donor in good health. Some clones in this sample may be carry-over from other donors' samples. What was sequenced was PBMCs. The chain's CDR3 is CSVDRGGELFF. The CDR3, as DNA: TGCAGCGTAGACAGGGGCGGGGAGCTGTTTTTT.